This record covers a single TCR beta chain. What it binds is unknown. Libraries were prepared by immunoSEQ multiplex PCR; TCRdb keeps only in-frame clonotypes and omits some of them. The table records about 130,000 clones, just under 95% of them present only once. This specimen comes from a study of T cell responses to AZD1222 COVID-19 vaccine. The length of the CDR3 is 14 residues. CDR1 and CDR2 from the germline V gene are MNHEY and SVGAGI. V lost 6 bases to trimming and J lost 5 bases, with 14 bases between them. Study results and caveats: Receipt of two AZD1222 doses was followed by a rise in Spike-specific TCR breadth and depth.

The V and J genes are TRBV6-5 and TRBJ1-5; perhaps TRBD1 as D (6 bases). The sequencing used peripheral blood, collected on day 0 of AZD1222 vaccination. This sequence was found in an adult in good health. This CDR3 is CASSEWGAHQPQHF. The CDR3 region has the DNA TGTGCCAGCAGCGAGTGGGGGGCCCATCAGCCCCAGCATTTT.